Shown below are 24 T cell receptor beta chains from a single sample sequenced in a study of cytomegalovirus exposure and HLA in healthy donors. PCR employed 60 Vbeta and 13 Jbeta primers. The repertoire was sequenced with immunoSEQ multiplex PCR; TCRdb's copy has only in-frame clones and lacks some. The sample contains 160,000 or so clones, roughly two thirds of which appear only once. Specimen: PBMCs. The receptors derive from a woman in her twenties or thirties in good health and CMV-seronegative.

The genes are TRBV2 and TRBJ1-3; no clear D. The CDR3 spans 14 residues. The germline gives CDR1 SNHLY, CDR2 FYNNEI. V was cut by 9 bases and J by 0 bases, with 12 bases left in between. CDR3 sequence (DNA): TGTGCCAGTTCCCGGGAGAGCTCTGGAAACACCATATATTTT. Amino acids: CASSRESSGNTIYF.

The chain links TRBV27 to TRBJ2-7, with D unclear. The germline V and J ends were trimmed by 2 bases and 6 bases, with 11 bases remaining between them. Looked up from germline, CDR1 is MNHEY and CDR2 is SMNVEV (reference sequence). This CDR3 is 13 amino acids long. CDR3 bases: TGTGCCAGCAGTTTAATTCCTCCCAGCGAGCAGTACTTC. It yields the protein CASSLIPPSEQYF.

This chain connects TRBV9 to TRBJ2-7; 9 nucleotides agree with TRBD1. Germline V gives CDR1 SGDLS, CDR2 YYNGEE. CDR3 length: 15 amino acids. V was pared by 0 bases and J by 2 bases, with 3 bases of the junction left unmatched. CDR3 region: CASSVDGQGTYEQYF. DNA for the CDR3: TGTGCCAGCAGCGTAGATGGACAGGGGACCTACGAGCAGTACTTC.

The chain joins TRBV4-2 to TRBJ1-1; 7 bases match TRBD1. Trimming cost V 1 base and J 0 bases; bases outside gene matches: 2. Per the germline V gene, CDR1 is LGHNA and CDR2 is YNFKEQ. This CDR3 comprises 15 residues. The DNA of the CDR3 is TGTGCCAGCAGCCAAGCCGGGACAGTGAACACTGAAGCTTTCTTT. Translated: CASSQAGTVNTEAFF.

The V and J genes are TRBV7-3 and TRBJ1-1; the D is unclear. Germline CDR1 reads SGHTA; CDR2 reads FQGTGA. CDR3 size: 14 residues. The V end lost 5 bases, the J end lost 1 base, and 11 bases lay between the germline ends. CDR3 sequence: CASSPQPGNTEAFF. CDR3 DNA sequence: TGTGCCAGCAGCCCCCAGCCGGGGAACACTGAAGCTTTCTTT.

The CDR3 here is CASSQDFRKQETQYF. The CDR3, as DNA: TGCGCCAGCAGCCAAGATTTCCGTAAACAAGAGACCCAGTACTTC. This chain joins TRBV4-3 and TRBJ2-5; D uncertain. V lost 0 bases, J lost 2 bases, and 10 bases lay in between. There are 15 residues in the CDR3. Germline CDR1 is LGHNA and CDR2 is YSLEER.

The chain carries TRBV11-2 and TRBJ2-1, with D possibly matching TRBD2 (5 bases). The CDR3 runs to 15 residues. The germline V gene has CDR1 SGHAT and CDR2 FQNNGV. The V and J ends lost 7 bases and 1 base respectively, with 14 bases between them. The CDR3 loop is CASTSIRESYNEQFF. The DNA for the CDR3 is TGTGCCAGCACCTCAATCCGGGAATCCTACAATGAGCAGTTCTTC. Full variable domain (missing parts from reference TRBV11-2 and TRBJ2-1): EAGVAQSPRYKIIEKRQSVAFWCNPISGHATLYWYQQILGQGPKLLIQFQNNGVVDDSQLPKDRFSAERLKGVDSTLKIQPAKLEDSAVYLCASTSIRESYNEQFFGPGTRLTVL.

The chain is built from TRBV18 and TRBJ2-7; 8 nucleotides match TRBD1. V dropped 0 bases and J dropped 4; count of bases not matched to a gene: 5. The CDR3 extends over 15 amino acids. Germline values: CDR1 KGHSH, CDR2 LQKENI. This CDR3 is CASSPPGQGVYEQYF. The CDR3 DNA is TGTGCCAGCTCACCACCCGGACAGGGTGTTTACGAGCAGTACTTC.

The chain links TRBV19 to TRBJ2-3, with 8 bases that match TRBD1. V shed 4 bases, J shed 6 bases, and the junction held 12 bases outside the gene matches. CDR3 length: 16 amino acids. Germline V CDR1 and CDR2: LNHDA, SQIVND (reference sequence). CDR3 amino acids: CASSSTGGPPRDTQYF. CDR3 sequence (DNA): TGTGCCAGTAGTAGTACAGGGGGACCCCCCAGGGATACGCAGTATTTT.

This rearrangement joins TRBV11-3 to TRBJ2-5; D might be TRBD2 (5 bases). The CDR3 length is 15 residues. Trimming removed 2 bases from V and 5 bases from J, with 15 bases in between. Germline CDR1 SGHNT, CDR2 YENEEA. The CDR3 DNA is TGTGCCAGCAGCTTAAACGGCGGTCGGGGTGAGACCCAGTACTTC. This codes for CASSLNGGRGETQYF.

This rearrangement joins TRBV7-2 to TRBJ1-2, with D possibly matching TRBD1 (5 bases). Germline CDR1 SGHTA, CDR2 FQGNSA. V lost 1 base to trimming and J lost 0 bases, with 12 bases between them. This CDR3 is 16 amino acids long. The CDR3 loop is CASSLEAGVPNYGYTF. The DNA of the CDR3 is TGTGCCAGCAGCTTAGAAGCGGGGGTACCTAACTATGGCTACACCTTC.

The rearrangement uses TRBV28 and TRBJ1-2; TRBD1 aligns across 7 bases. V trimming: 4 bases; J trimming: 8 bases; junction bases outside the gene matches: 10. The CDR3 is 14 amino acids. Germline lookup yields CDR1 MDHEN and CDR2 SYDVKM. CDR3 in amino acids: CASSSGGQREGYTF. CDR3 nucleotides: TGTGCCAGCAGTTCTGGGGGACAGAGGGAGGGCTACACCTTC.

The rearrangement uses TRBV2 and TRBJ2-2; 7 bases agree with TRBD1. CDR3 length equals 14 residues. Germline assignment: CDR1 SNHLY and CDR2 FYNNEI. The trim removed 9 bases at V and 3 bases at J, leaving 7 bases unmatched. This chain's CDR3 is CARSRDRDTGELFF. As DNA, the CDR3 is TGTGCCAGGAGCCGGGACAGAGACACCGGGGAGCTGTTTTTT.

The rearrangement joins TRBV9 to TRBJ2-3; D is undetermined. Germline V gene lookup returns CDR1 SGDLS and CDR2 YYNGEE. The CDR3 sequence is 14 residues long. The V end lost 0 bases, the J end lost 0 bases, and 5 bases lay between the germline ends. This chain's CDR3 is CASSVDPSTDTQYF. The CDR3 coding sequence is TGTGCCAGCAGCGTAGATCCTAGCACAGATACGCAGTATTTT.

V is TRBV5-1 and J is TRBJ1-1; 10 nucleotides agree with TRBD1. This CDR3 has 13 residues. Germline-derived CDR1 and CDR2 are SGHRS and YFSETQ. The ends lost 3 bases at V and 5 bases at J; junction bases unmatched: 1. The CDR3 DNA reads TGCGCCAGCAGCTGGGACAGGGGAACTGAAGCTTTCTTT. It codes for CASSWDRGTEAFF.

This clone was found a few times. This chain connects TRBV4-1 to TRBJ1-1; D is possibly TRBD1 (5 bases). From germline, CDR1 is MGHRA and CDR2 YSYEKL. The CDR3 sequence is 14 residues long. V gave up 3 bases and J gave up 0 bases, with 8 bases separating them. The CDR3 region is CASSQGDLNTEAFF. The CDR3 DNA follows: TGCGCCAGCAGCCAGGGGGACTTGAACACTGAAGCTTTCTTT.

On this clone itself: A junction boundary mismatches the germline segment, possibly from a read error. The V call is TRBV9, the J call TRBJ1-2, with 8 nucleotides matching TRBD1. Germline loops: CDR1 SGDLS, CDR2 YYNGEE. This CDR3 contains 14 residues. Here the CDR3 reads CASSVDRGSYGYPF. The CDR3 coding sequence is TGTGCCAGCAGCGTTGACAGGGGATCCTATGGCTACCCCTTC.

The V call is TRBV5-1, the J call TRBJ1-2, with 8 bases fitting TRBD1. This CDR3 is 13 amino acids long. V was pared by 6 bases and J by 4 bases, with 5 bases of the junction left unmatched. Per the germline V gene, CDR1 is SGHRS and CDR2 is YFSETQ. CDR3 protein: CASTHDRGYGYTF. The DNA for the CDR3 is TGCGCCAGCACCCACGACAGGGGCTATGGCTACACCTTC.

To note about this clone: The same CDR3 also results from other DNA sequences found in this sample. This chain connects TRBV18 to TRBJ2-1; 7 positions match TRBD2. Germline CDR1 KGHSH, CDR2 LQKENI. Unmatched junction bases numbered 0, after V lost 2 bases and J lost 5 bases. The CDR3 totals 13 residues. CDR3 nucleotide sequence: TGTGCCAGCTCACCAGGGACTAACAATGAGCAGTTCTTC. Translating gives CASSPGTNNEQFF.

The chain is built from TRBV7-9 and TRBJ2-3; D might be TRBD1 (6 bases). The CDR3 sequence is 17 residues long. Germline values: CDR1 SEHNR, CDR2 FQNEAQ (reference sequence). The V and J ends lost 4 bases and 1 base respectively, with 18 bases between them. For the CDR3, the DNA is TGTGCCAGCAGCTACGGAGCCGGGACATCCCGCACAGATACGCAGTATTTT. Translating gives CASSYGAGTSRTDTQYF. Combining the CDR3 with reference TRBV7-9 and TRBJ2-3 gives the whole variable domain DTGVSQNPRHKITKRGQNVTFRCDPISEHNRLYWYRQTLGQGPEFLTYFQNEAQLEKSRLLSDRFSAERPKGSFSTLEIQRTEQGDSAMYLCASSYGAGTSRTDTQYFGPGTRLTVL.

This chain links TRBV9 with TRBJ2-7; 11 bases are a match to TRBD2. Germline V gives CDR1 SGDLS, CDR2 YYNGEE. With V trimmed by 3 bases and J by 3 bases, 5 bases remained unmatched. The CDR3 is 15 residues long. CDR3 protein: CASSATSGSFYEQYF. CDR3 bases: TGTGCCAGCAGCGCCACTAGCGGGAGTTTCTACGAGCAGTACTTC.

The rearrangement joins TRBV10-3 to TRBJ2-5; TRBD1 matches at 12 bases. The V segment lost 6 bases and the J segment 5 bases; nucleotides outside the gene matches: 4. This CDR3 has 14 residues. Looked up from germline, CDR1 is ENHRY and CDR2 is SYGVKD. The CDR3 reads CAISGTGGTETQYF. For the CDR3, the DNA is TGTGCCATCAGCGGGACAGGGGGCACGGAGACCCAGTACTTC.

This clone appeared a few times. The chain has TRBV4-2 and TRBJ2-1; TRBD2 matches at 12 bases. The CDR3 extends over 17 amino acids. The germline CDR1 and CDR2 sequences are LGHNA and YNFKEQ. V lost 3 bases, J lost 2 bases, and 5 bases stayed unmatched. CDR3 region: CASSHRRTSGAYNEQFF. The CDR3 bases are TGTGCCAGCAGCCACCGACGGACTAGCGGGGCCTACAATGAGCAGTTCTTC.

This chain connects TRBV29-1 to TRBJ2-5; D call uncertain. CDR1 is SQVTM, CDR2 ANQGSEA, per germline. Between the trimmed V and J ends, which lost 7 bases and 7 bases, there was a span of 19 bases. CDR3 length: 13 residues. The CDR3 DNA reads TGCAGCGAAGAAGCTTTTTCTCGTCCGACCCAGTACTTC. It encodes CSEEAFSRPTQYF.